The source of this T cell receptor (beta chain) is a study of blood T cell repertoires in COVID-19. Study summary: Acute and convalescent COVID-19 samples came from the United States, Italy and Spain. T cells, B-cell-depleted T cells, or PBMCs provided the cDNA or gDNA that served as material.

Original methodology: Quantification of nucleated cells was approximated via reference gene primer amplification. Here immunoSEQ multiplex PCR was the method, and the copy in TCRdb shows in-frame clones only, minus some. The D gene and trimming were derived from the DNA, and the V and J assignments and clone size from that table. The top ten hold about 1% of the sample, which has 300,000 to 350,000 clones, 90% seen once. While infection was still active, Seattle patients were enrolled and then followed longitudinally. Germline V gene lookup returns CDR1 MDHEN and CDR2 SYDVKM. The CDR3 runs to 15 residues. The V segment lost 4 bases and the J segment 7 bases; nucleotides outside the gene matches: 5.

The TCR comes from a woman in her 40s with COVID-19, enrolled during active disease. Sequences were obtained from peripheral blood. The chain links TRBV28 to TRBJ2-2; 11 bases fit TRBD2. CDR3 DNA: TGTGCCAGCAGTTACCGTAGCGGGGGGGTCGGGGAGCTGTTTTTT. It yields the protein CASSYRSGGVGELFF.